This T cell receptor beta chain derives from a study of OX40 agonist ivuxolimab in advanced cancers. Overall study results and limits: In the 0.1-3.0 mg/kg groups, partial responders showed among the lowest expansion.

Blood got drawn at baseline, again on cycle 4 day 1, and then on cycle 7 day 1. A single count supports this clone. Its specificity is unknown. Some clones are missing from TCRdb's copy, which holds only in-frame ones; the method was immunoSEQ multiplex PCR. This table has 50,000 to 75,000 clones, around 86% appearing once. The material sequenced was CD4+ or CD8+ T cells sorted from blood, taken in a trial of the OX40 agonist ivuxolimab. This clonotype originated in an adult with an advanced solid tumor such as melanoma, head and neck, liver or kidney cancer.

CDR3 sequence: CASSEAASGGGETQYF. The CDR3 DNA follows: TGTGCCAGCAGTGAAGCAGCCAGCGGGGGTGGAGAGACCCAGTACTTC. This chain links TRBV6-1 with TRBJ2-5; 8 bases are shared with TRBD2. J was trimmed by 4 bases and V by 0 bases; bases with no gene match: 7. The CDR3 is 16 amino acids. The germline CDR1 and CDR2 sequences are MNHNS and SASEGT.